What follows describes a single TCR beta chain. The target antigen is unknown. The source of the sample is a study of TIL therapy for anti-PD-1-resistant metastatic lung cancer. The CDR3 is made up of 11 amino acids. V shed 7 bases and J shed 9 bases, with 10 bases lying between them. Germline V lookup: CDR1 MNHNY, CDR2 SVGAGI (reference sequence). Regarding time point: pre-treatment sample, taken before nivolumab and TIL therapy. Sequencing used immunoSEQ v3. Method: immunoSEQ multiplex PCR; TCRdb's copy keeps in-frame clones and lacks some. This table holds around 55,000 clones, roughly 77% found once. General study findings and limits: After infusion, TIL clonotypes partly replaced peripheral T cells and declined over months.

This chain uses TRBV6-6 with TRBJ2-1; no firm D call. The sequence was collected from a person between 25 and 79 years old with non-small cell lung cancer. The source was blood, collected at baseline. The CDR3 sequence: CASMERVEQFF. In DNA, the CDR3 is TGTGCCAGCATGGAGAGAGTTGAGCAGTTCTTC.